This TCR beta chain comes out of a study of T-cell reconstitution after alpha-beta-depleted transplantation in children. The CDR3 has 16 amino acids. V was pared by 4 bases and J by 3 bases, with 8 bases of the junction left unmatched. Per the germline V gene, CDR1 is MGHDK and CDR2 is SYGVNS. Findings of the study overall: At day 60, the high TCRbeta diversity found in some patients originated from recipient T cells and thymic progenitors that had survived. Several hundred rapidly expanded clones from non-depleted graft cells reportedly supplied alpha-beta T cells about two months post-transplant. A year post-transplant, T-cell counts and diversity derived mostly from newly produced T cells.

This clonotype was counted at least ten times. Its target is unknown. A library of TCRbeta sequences, prepared with unique molecular identifiers, was generated. TCRdb re-derived calls from the PCR reads in MiXCR, one entry per CDR3 protein. The repertoire holds a few hundred thousand distinct CDR3 sequences, over 20% seen once, with about 2.6% in the top ten. The V and J genes are TRBV25-1 and TRBJ1-2; 10 bases are shared with TRBD1. The starting material was PBMCs, obtained before TCRalphabeta/CD19-depleted stem cell transplant. This clonotype was obtained from a girl aged 2 to 10 with Fanconi anemia, due to receive a stem cell transplant. CDR3 nucleotide sequence: TGTGCCAGCAGTGGAGTCTCCGGGACAGGGGACTATGGCTACACCTTC. It is translated as CASSGVSGTGDYGYTF.